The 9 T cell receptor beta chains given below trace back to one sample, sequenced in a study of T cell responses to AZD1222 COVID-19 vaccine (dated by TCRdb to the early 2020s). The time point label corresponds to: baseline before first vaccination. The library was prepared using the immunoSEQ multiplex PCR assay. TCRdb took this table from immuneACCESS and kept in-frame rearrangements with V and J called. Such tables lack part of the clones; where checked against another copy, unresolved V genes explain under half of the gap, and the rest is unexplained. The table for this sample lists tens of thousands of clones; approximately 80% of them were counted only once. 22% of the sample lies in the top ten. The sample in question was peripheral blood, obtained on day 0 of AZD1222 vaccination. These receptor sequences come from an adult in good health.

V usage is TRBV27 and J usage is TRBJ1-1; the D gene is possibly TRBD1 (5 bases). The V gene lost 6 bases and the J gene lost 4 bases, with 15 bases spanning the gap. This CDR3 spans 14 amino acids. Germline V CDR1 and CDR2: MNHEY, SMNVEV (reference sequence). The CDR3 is CASRFRELSTEAFF. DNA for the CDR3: TGTGCCAGCAGATTCAGGGAGTTGAGCACTGAAGCTTTCTTT.

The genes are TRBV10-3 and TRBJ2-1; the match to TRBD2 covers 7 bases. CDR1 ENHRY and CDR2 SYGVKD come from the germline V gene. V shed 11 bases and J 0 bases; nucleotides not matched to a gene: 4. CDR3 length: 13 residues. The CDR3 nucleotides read TGTGCCGTCGGGGGGAGCTCCTACAATGAGCAGTTCTTC. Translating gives CAVGGSSYNEQFF.

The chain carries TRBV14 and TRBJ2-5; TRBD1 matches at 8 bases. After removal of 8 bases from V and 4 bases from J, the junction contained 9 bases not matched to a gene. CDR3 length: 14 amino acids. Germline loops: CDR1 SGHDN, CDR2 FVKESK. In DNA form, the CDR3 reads TGTGCCAGCTCACAGGACAGGGTGACAGAGACCCAGTACTTC. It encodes CASSQDRVTETQYF.

This chain's CDR3 is CASSVGGLNNSPLHF. The CDR3 DNA follows: TGTGCCAGCAGCGTTGGGGGCTTGAATAATTCACCCCTCCACTTT. The V and J genes are TRBV27 and TRBJ1-6; TRBD1 is a possible D gene (6 bases). This CDR3 has 15 amino acids. Germline lookup yields CDR1 MNHEY and CDR2 SMNVEV (reference sequence). V shed 6 bases and J shed 5 bases, with 14 bases lying between them.

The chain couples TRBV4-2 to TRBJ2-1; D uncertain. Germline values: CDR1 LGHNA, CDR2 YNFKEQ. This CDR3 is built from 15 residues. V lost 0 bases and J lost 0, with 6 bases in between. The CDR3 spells CASSQEQSSYNEQFF. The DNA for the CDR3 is TGTGCCAGCAGCCAAGAGCAGAGCTCCTACAATGAGCAGTTCTTC.

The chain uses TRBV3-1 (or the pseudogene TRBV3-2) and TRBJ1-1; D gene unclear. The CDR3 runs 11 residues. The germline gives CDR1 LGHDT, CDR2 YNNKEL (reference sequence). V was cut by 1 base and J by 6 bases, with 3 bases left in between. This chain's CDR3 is CASSQASEAFF. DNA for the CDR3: TGTGCCAGCAGCCAAGCCTCTGAAGCTTTCTTT.

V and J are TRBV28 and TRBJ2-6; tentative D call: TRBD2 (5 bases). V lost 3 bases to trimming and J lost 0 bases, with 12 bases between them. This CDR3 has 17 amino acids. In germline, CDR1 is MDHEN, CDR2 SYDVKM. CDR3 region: CASSLDSAYSGANVLTF. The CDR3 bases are TGTGCCAGCAGTTTGGACTCTGCGTACTCTGGGGCCAACGTCCTGACTTTC.

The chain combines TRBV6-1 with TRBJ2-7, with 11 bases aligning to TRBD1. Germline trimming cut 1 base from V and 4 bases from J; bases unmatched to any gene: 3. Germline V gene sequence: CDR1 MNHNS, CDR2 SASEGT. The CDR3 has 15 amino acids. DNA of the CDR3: TGTGCCAGCAGTGAAGGGACAGGGGGCATGTACGAGCAGTACTTC. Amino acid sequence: CASSEGTGGMYEQYF.

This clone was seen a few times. The CDR3 region has the DNA TGTGCCAGCAGCCAAGATCTCGGGGCAGTCGGAAAACTGTTTTTT. Translated, it gives CASSQDLGAVGKLFF. This chain links TRBV4-2 with TRBJ1-4, with D possibly matching TRBD1 (5 bases). This CDR3 spans 15 amino acids. The ends were cut back, 0 bases at V and 10 bases at J, with 15 bases in the middle. Per the germline V gene, CDR1 is LGHNA and CDR2 is YNFKEQ.